Listed here are 13 T cell receptor beta chains from one sample, sequenced in a study of blood T cell repertoires in COVID-19 (dated by TCRdb to 2020 to 2022). The protocol used for the library was the immunoSEQ multiplex PCR assay. What TCRdb holds here is the immuneACCESS table cut down to in-frame rearrangements. Part of the clones is not present; checked against another copy, under half of the missing clones reflect an unresolved V gene, and the others are unexplained. The sample includes a few hundred thousand clones, with 85% to 90% observed a single time. The leading ten clones occupy less than 2.5% of the sample. The sample taken for sequencing was PBMCs or T cells enriched from blood (not recorded which). These receptors were collected from a woman in her late teens or twenties who had recovered from COVID-19.

The chain combines TRBV28 with TRBJ2-3; 7 bases align to TRBD2. V lost 6 bases and J lost 6; bases outside the gene matches: 9. Germline CDR1 is MDHEN and CDR2 is SYDVKM. The CDR3 has 14 residues. The CDR3 DNA reads TGTGCCAGCAGCAGACGGAGGGGAGGGGATACGCAGTATTTT. Residues: CASSRRRGGDTQYF.

This rearrangement joins TRBV14 to TRBJ2-1; D possibly corresponds to TRBD2 (6 bases). The germline V and J ends were trimmed by 0 bases and 0 bases, with 12 bases remaining between them. The CDR3 covers 17 residues. The germline V gene has CDR1 SGHDN and CDR2 FVKESK. DNA for the CDR3: TGTGCCAGCAGCCAAGAGGTGCTAGCGAGCTCCTACAATGAGCAGTTCTTC. As protein: CASSQEVLASSYNEQFF. Filled out from reference TRBV14 and TRBJ2-1, the complete variable domain reads EAGVTQFPSHSVIEKGQTVTLRCDPISGHDNLYWYRRVMGKEIKFLLHFVKESKQDESGMPNNRFLAERTGGTYSTLKVQPAELEDSGVYFCASSQEVLASSYNEQFFGPGTRLTVL.

The rearrangement uses TRBV30 and TRBJ1-6, with unresolved D. CDR3 length equals 14 residues. Germline V gives CDR1 GTSNPN, CDR2 SVGIG (reference sequence). Trimming pared 2 bases from V and 5 bases from J, leaving 10 bases between. For the CDR3, the DNA is TGTGCCTGGAGTTGGTCGAGGGATAATTCACCCCTCCACTTT. Translating it yields CAWSWSRDNSPLHF. Supplemented by reference TRBV30 and TRBJ1-6, the full variable domain reads SQTIHQWPATLVQPVGSPLSLECTVEGTSNPNLYWYRQAAGRGLQLLFYSVGIGQISSEVPQNLSASRPQDRQFILSSKKLLLSDSGFYLCAWSWSRDNSPLHFGNGTRLTVT.

This clone was seen once. The chain combines TRBV18 with TRBJ2-3; TRBD2 agrees at 7 bases. Germline V gives CDR1 KGHSH, CDR2 LQKENI. The CDR3 spans 16 residues. The V segment lost 6 bases and the J segment 2 bases; nucleotides outside the gene matches: 11. CDR3 residues: CASSPGTGGLTDTQYF. CDR3 coding DNA: TGTGCCAGCTCGCCGGGCACGGGGGGACTCACAGATACGCAGTATTTT. The whole variable domain, remainder taken from reference TRBV18 and TRBJ2-3, is NAGVMQNPRHLVRRRGQEARLRCSPMKGHSHVYWYRQLPEEGLKFMVYLQKENIIDESGMPKERFSAEFPKEGPSILRIQQVVRGDSAAYFCASSPGTGGLTDTQYFGPGTRLTVL.

Concerning this clone itself: Other DNA sequences from this sample encode an identical CDR3 as well. The V and J genes are TRBV18 and TRBJ2-7; TRBD1 matches at 8 bases. This CDR3 has 14 amino acids. V lost 3 bases and J lost 3; bases outside the gene matches: 4. Germline values: CDR1 KGHSH, CDR2 LQKENI. The CDR3, as DNA: TGTGCCAGCTCACCTCCAGGGGGCGGCTACGAGCAGTACTTC. It translates to CASSPPGGGYEQYF.

The V call is TRBV5-1, the J call TRBJ2-7; D gene uncertain. The CDR3 runs 13 residues. From germline, CDR1 is SGHRS and CDR2 YFSETQ. With 2 bases removed from V and 3 bases from J, the gap between germline ends came to 9 bases. The CDR3 DNA follows: TGCGCCAGCAGCTTACAGACGGACTACGAGCAGTACTTC. Translated: CASSLQTDYEQYF.

V usage is TRBV30 and J usage is TRBJ1-1, with D possibly matching TRBD1 (5 bases). The V gene lost 3 bases and the J gene lost 3 bases, with 8 bases spanning the gap. CDR3 size: 12 residues. The germline CDR1 and CDR2 sequences are GTSNPN and SVGIG (reference sequence). CDR3 sequence: CAWSGGDTEAFF. The CDR3 bases are TGTGCCTGGAGCGGGGGGGACACTGAAGCTTTCTTT.

The chain joins TRBV14 to TRBJ1-2; 9 bases match TRBD1. After removal of 5 bases from V and 5 bases from J, the junction contained 6 bases not matched to a gene. The CDR3 runs 14 residues. Germline lookup yields CDR1 SGHDN and CDR2 FVKESK. The CDR3, as DNA: TGTGCCAGCAGCGACGGGACAGGGCAATATGGCTACACCTTC. This translates into CASSDGTGQYGYTF.

This clone was seen just once. The rearrangement uses TRBV5-6 and TRBJ2-5; TRBD1 agrees at 7 bases. The trim removed 4 bases at V and 5 bases at J, leaving 8 bases unmatched. This CDR3 is built from 14 residues. The V gene's germline CDR1 is SGHDT and CDR2 YYEEEE. The DNA of the CDR3 is TGTGCCAGCAGCCCACTCGGGACAGACGAGACCCAGTACTTC. Translated, it gives CASSPLGTDETQYF.

The gene calls are TRBV3-1 (or the pseudogene TRBV3-2) and TRBJ2-6, with TRBD1 as a possible D gene (5 bases). Germline V gene sequence: CDR1 LGHDT, CDR2 YNNKEL (reference sequence). The CDR3 runs 13 residues. The V end was cut by 1 base, the J end by 8 bases, with 6 bases between. DNA for the CDR3: TGTGCCAGCAGCCAAGCAGGGTCCAACGTCCTGACTTTC. It is translated as CASSQAGSNVLTF.

This chain uses TRBV11-1 with TRBJ2-7, with TRBD1 identical over 7 bases. The CDR3 contains 16 residues. CDR1 and CDR2 (germline): SGHAT, FQDESV (reference sequence). Trimming at V came to 5 bases and at J to 5 bases, leaving 15 bases not matched to a gene. The CDR3 protein is CASSDLGQQKEHEQYF. Here the CDR3 DNA reads TGTGCCAGCAGCGATTTGGGACAGCAGAAAGAGCACGAGCAGTACTTC.

This clone was seen a few times. V gene TRBV19 combines with J gene TRBJ1-1; 9 nucleotides match TRBD1. The CDR3 sequence is 14 residues long. Germline V gene sequence: CDR1 LNHDA, CDR2 SQIVND (reference sequence). V was clipped by 8 bases and J by 3 bases; unmatched bases: 7. CDR3 amino acids: CASSEQGAHTEAFF. The CDR3 DNA follows: TGTGCCAGTTCCGAACAGGGGGCTCACACTGAAGCTTTCTTT.

This clone was recorded at least ten times. The chain has TRBV5-1 and TRBJ1-6; perhaps TRBD1 as D (5 bases). Trimming shortened V by 4 bases and J by 6 bases, and 17 bases separated the two germline ends. Germline-derived CDR1 and CDR2 are SGHRS and YFSETQ. This CDR3 comprises 16 residues. CDR3 sequence reads: CASSLQPGLSNSPLHF. The CDR3 DNA reads as TGCGCCAGCAGCCTCCAGCCGGGACTGAGTAATTCACCCCTCCACTTT.